A selection of T cell receptor beta chains follows, all from one sample in a study of blood T cell repertoires in COVID-19. Profiling relied on immunoSEQ multiplex PCR, and the TCRdb table lists in-frame clones only, not all of them. This table holds about 98,000 clones, approximately 82% found once. Sequencing input: peripheral blood. The receptor source for this set is a man aged 70 or older with active or convalescent COVID-19. Each CDR3 is given with its conserved first and last residue. A D gene is named only where the DNA matches it firmly. Some rows mark clone size as missing; the rest say once, few, many or name a class of expanded clone.

clone size	V gene	D gene	CDR3 protein
NA	TRBV2	NA	CASSEGGFTGELFF
NA	TRBV18	TRBD1	CASSPRQGANEQFF
NA	TRBV7-2	TRBD1	CASSSDRGSYNEQFF
NA	TRBV3-1/TRBV3-2	TRBD1	CASSRDRDTEAFF
once	TRBV12-3/TRBV12-4	NA	CASQGRVGNTIYF
NA	TRBV30	TRBD1	CAWSRDRGSYNSPLHF
NA	TRBV19	TRBD1	CASSISGTGHYGYTF
few	TRBV7-8	NA	CASSLDRIANSPLHF
NA	TRBV7-2	TRBD2	CASSELGTSGGKNIQYF
NA	TRBV11-2	TRBD2	CASSQGLDHEQYF
NA	TRBV5-1	NA	CASSYDSLTEAFF
NA	TRBV4-1	NA	CASSQPILALNTEAFF
NA	TRBV4-1	NA	CASSQGGGVNSYEQYF
once	TRBV6-5	NA	CASSTASYGYTF
NA	TRBV5-6	NA	CASSPLGAGADTQYF
once	TRBV19	NA	CASMGGGAGTEAFF
NA	TRBV3-1/TRBV3-2	NA	CASSQVGGPNIQYF
NA	TRBV11-1	NA	CASSLAPGQDIHSNQPQHF
NA	TRBV12-3/TRBV12-4	NA	CASTHRLNQPQHF
NA	TRBV5-6	NA	CASSKRGRGNQPQHF
NA	TRBV10-3	TRBD1	CAISVGTGAEAFF
NA	TRBV30	NA	CARSSRGVTEAFF
NA	TRBV6-5	NA	CASSRYEQYF
NA	TRBV6-5	NA	CASSQQRNYEKLFF
NA	TRBV5-5	NA	CASSSGQLNEKLFF
once	TRBV27	NA	CASSYRGANTGELFF
once	TRBV4-1	NA	CASSQGGGGGLPSYNEQFF
NA	TRBV3-1/TRBV3-2	NA	CASSPYTAGTLETQYF
NA	TRBV18	TRBD1	CASSPRSGGSSYNSPLHF
NA	TRBV5-6	NA	CASSLQGLKADTQYF